Below are 16 T cell receptor beta chains sequenced from a single sample in a study of T cell responses to AZD1222 COVID-19 vaccine (dated by TCRdb to 2020 to 2023). The sample's time point label, in plain terms: baseline before first vaccination. This specimen's treatment or condition label, interpreted: meningococcal conjugate vaccine given as trial control. Library preparation was by the immunoSEQ multiplex PCR assay. Entries here come from immuneACCESS through TCRdb and include only in-frame sequences with V and J called. Some clones fail to appear in such tables; in the studies checked, an unresolved V gene covers under half of the shortfall, and the cause of the remainder is unknown. Counted in this sample were roughly 120,000 clones; 88% of them appeared once. Under 20% of the sample lies in the top ten. The source material was peripheral blood, sampled on day 0 of MenACWY control vaccination. Receptors were obtained from an adult in good health.

This rearrangement joins TRBV6-1 to TRBJ1-4; D not certain. Per germline, CDR1 MNHNS and CDR2 SASEGT. The CDR3 totals 15 residues. The V end lost 1 base, the J end lost 5 bases, and 11 bases lay between the germline ends. In DNA, the CDR3 is TGTGCCAGCAGTGAAGAGATACGGTACAATGAAAAACTGTTTTTT. This sequence encodes CASSEEIRYNEKLFF.

The gene calls are TRBV29-1 and TRBJ2-6; D is possibly TRBD2 (7 bases). Per the germline V gene, CDR1 is SQVTM and CDR2 is ANQGSEA. Trimming shortened V by 4 bases and J by 1 base, and 14 bases separated the two germline ends. This CDR3 is built from 16 residues. As DNA, the CDR3 is TGCAGCGTTGCGGGGGGCGTTCCATCTGGGGCCAACGTCCTGACTTTC. Translating gives CSVAGGVPSGANVLTF.

The chain employs TRBV6-5 and TRBJ2-7, with TRBD1 matching over 10 bases. Germline loops: CDR1 MNHEY, CDR2 SVGAGI. CDR3 size: 15 residues. V trimming: 2 bases; J trimming: 3 bases; junction bases outside the gene matches: 4. Written as DNA, the CDR3 is TGTGCCAGCAGTTACCGCCGGGACAGGGGCTACGAGCAGTACTTC. The encoded protein is CASSYRRDRGYEQYF.

This clone was observed a single time. This chain connects TRBV7-9 to TRBJ1-2; 7 bases line up with TRBD1. The CDR3 covers 17 residues. Germline V gene data show CDR1 as SEHNR and CDR2 as FQNEAQ (reference sequence). After removal of 5 bases from V and 0 bases from J, the junction contained 12 bases not matched to a gene. The CDR3 sequence is CASSEGATLGPNYGYTF. The CDR3 DNA is TGTGCCAGCAGCGAGGGGGCAACACTGGGGCCTAACTATGGCTACACCTTC.

The chain uses TRBV29-1 and TRBJ1-1; 10 bases are shared with TRBD1. CDR3 length equals 15 residues. Losses at the gene ends were 6 bases for V and 4 bases for J; bases not matched to a gene: 11. From germline, CDR1 is SQVTM and CDR2 ANQGSEA. The chain's CDR3 is CSVRETGGWGTEAFF. The CDR3 bases are TGCAGCGTGAGGGAGACAGGGGGCTGGGGCACTGAAGCTTTCTTT.

The CDR3 coding sequence is TGTGCCAGTACCATCCAGCCCGCGAACACTGAAGCTTTCTTT. Residues: CASTIQPANTEAFF. This chain connects TRBV19 to TRBJ1-1; D gene uncertain. The CDR3 has 14 amino acids. The V gene's germline CDR1 is LNHDA and CDR2 SQIVND (reference sequence). Trimming shortened V by 7 bases and J by 1 base, and 13 bases separated the two germline ends.

The rearrangement joins TRBV29-1 to TRBJ1-3; D unresolved. The CDR3 length is 12 residues. Trimming removed 5 bases at V and 2 bases at J, with 7 bases between. CDR1 and CDR2 from the germline V gene are SQVTM and ANQGSEA. As DNA, the CDR3 is TGCAGCGTTAGGTCAACTGGAAACACCATATATTTT. Residues: CSVRSTGNTIYF.

The V and J genes are TRBV21-1 and TRBJ2-5; TRBD2 reflects the table's D call only, with no check against the DNA. TRBV21-1 is a pseudogene. The CDR3 contains 16 residues. CDR3 sequence reads: CASSKTAGGIQETQYF. The CDR3 DNA follows: TGTGCCAGCAGCAAGACGGCGGGGGGGATCCAAGAGACCCAGTACTTC.

The chain links TRBV30 to TRBJ1-2; 9 bases align to TRBD1. The J segment lost 6 bases and the V segment lost 2 bases, leaving 16 bases of the junction unmatched. The CDR3 runs 17 residues. Germline lookup yields CDR1 GTSNPN and CDR2 SVGIG (reference sequence). The CDR3 spells CAWSLPGTGFRWDGYTF. The CDR3 bases are TGTGCCTGGAGTCTTCCGGGGACAGGGTTTAGGTGGGATGGCTACACCTTC.

This clone was observed a few times. The chain has TRBV5-1 and TRBJ2-2; tentative D call: TRBD1 (5 bases). The CDR3 contains 15 residues. The V and J ends lost 6 bases and 1 base respectively, with 13 bases between them. Germline values: CDR1 SGHRS, CDR2 YFSETQ. CDR3 nucleotides: TGCGCCAGCAACACAGGTCAGAGGAACACCGGGGAGCTGTTTTTT. Its protein is CASNTGQRNTGELFF.

Here the CDR3 reads CASSQRMGQGIGGYTF. CDR3 DNA sequence: TGCGCCAGCAGCCAACGGATGGGACAGGGCATTGGAGGCTACACCTTC. J is TRBJ1-2 and V is TRBV4-1; TRBD1 matches at 9 bases. The CDR3 extends over 16 amino acids. Trimming at V came to 2 bases and at J to 8 bases, leaving 12 bases not matched to a gene. Germline-derived CDR1 and CDR2 are MGHRA and YSYEKL.

The J gene is TRBJ2-7, the V gene TRBV10-3; TRBD1 matches 8 bases. This CDR3 contains 14 residues. The germline V gene encodes CDR1 ENHRY and CDR2 SYGVKD. The V and J ends lost 4 bases and 2 bases, in that order; junction bases with no gene match: 4. The chain's CDR3 is CAISAGQGAYEQYF. As DNA, the CDR3 is TGTGCCATCAGTGCTGGACAGGGCGCCTACGAGCAGTACTTC.

The genes are TRBV27 and TRBJ2-7; D remains ambiguous. The CDR3 extends over 14 amino acids. Germline V gives CDR1 MNHEY, CDR2 SMNVEV (reference sequence). Trimming shortened V by 6 bases and J by 0 bases, and 12 bases separated the two germline ends. For the CDR3, the DNA is TGTGCCAGCAGAACCGAGAGGATCTCCTACGAGCAGTACTTC. It codes for CASRTERISYEQYF.

The chain carries TRBV13 and TRBJ2-7; no definite D call. Germline assignment: CDR1 PRHDT and CDR2 FYEKMQ (reference sequence). V lost 0 bases and J lost 1, with 4 bases in between. This CDR3 comprises 13 residues. CDR3 nucleotide sequence: TGTGCCAGCAGCTTAGGGGGATCCTACGAGCAGTACTTC. Its translation: CASSLGGSYEQYF.

This chain joins TRBV28 and TRBJ2-1; 11 positions agree with TRBD2. V shed 9 bases and J 5 bases; nucleotides not matched to a gene: 6. The CDR3 is made up of 14 amino acids. The germline gives CDR1 MDHEN, CDR2 SYDVKM. The CDR3 DNA reads as TGTGCCAGTCGGACTAGCGGGCGAAACAATGAGCAGTTCTTC. Residues: CASRTSGRNNEQFF.

The chain combines TRBV2 with TRBJ2-5; 9 bases are shared with TRBD1. Germline trimming cut 7 bases from V and 4 bases from J; bases unmatched to any gene: 7. Germline CDR1 SNHLY, CDR2 FYNNEI. This CDR3 comprises 14 residues. This chain's CDR3 is CASKDRGLGETQYF. The CDR3 region has the DNA TGTGCCAGCAAGGACAGGGGATTAGGAGAGACCCAGTACTTC. Full variable domain (rest looked up from reference TRBV2 and TRBJ2-5): EPEVTQTPSHQVTQMGQEVILRCVPISNHLYFYWYRQILGQKVEFLVSFYNNEISEKSEIFDDQFSVERPDGSNFTLKIRSTKLEDSAMYFCASKDRGLGETQYFGPGTRLLVL.